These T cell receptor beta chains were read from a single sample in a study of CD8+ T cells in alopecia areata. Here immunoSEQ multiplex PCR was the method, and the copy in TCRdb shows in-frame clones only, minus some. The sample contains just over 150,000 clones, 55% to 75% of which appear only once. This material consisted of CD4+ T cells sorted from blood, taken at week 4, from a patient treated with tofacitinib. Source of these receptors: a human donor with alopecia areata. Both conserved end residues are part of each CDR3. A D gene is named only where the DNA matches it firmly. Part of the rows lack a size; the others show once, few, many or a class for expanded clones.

CDR3 protein: CSVEGQTNTGELFF; CDR3 DNA: TGCAGCGTTGAGGGACAGACGAACACCGGGGAGCTGTTTTTT; V gene: TRBV29-1; clone size: NA; D gene: TRBD1; J gene: TRBJ2-2
CDR3 protein: CAWSPTFNYGYTF; CDR3 DNA: TGTGCCTGGAGTCCGACATTTAACTATGGCTACACCTTC; V gene: TRBV30; clone size: once; D gene: NA; J gene: TRBJ1-2
CDR3 protein: CASSRMSVVVTEQFF; CDR3 DNA: TGCGCCAGCAGTCGAATGAGTGTGGTGGTGACGGAGCAGTTCTTC; V gene: TRBV4-1; clone size: NA; D gene: NA; J gene: TRBJ2-1
CDR3 protein: CASSQEGRILGNEKLFF; CDR3 DNA: TGTGCCAGCAGCCAAGAAGGGCGGATCTTGGGGAATGAAAAACTGTTTTTT; V gene: TRBV14; clone size: few; D gene: NA; J gene: TRBJ1-4
CDR3 protein: CAAGQGHGQPQHF; CDR3 DNA: TGTGCGGCGGGACAGGGTCACGGACAGCCCCAGCATTTT; V gene: TRBV30; clone size: NA; D gene: TRBD1; J gene: TRBJ1-5
CDR3 protein: CSVGGGNLGGYTF; CDR3 DNA: TGCAGCGTTGGCGGGGGAAATCTTGGTGGCTACACCTTC; V gene: TRBV29-1; clone size: few; D gene: NA; J gene: TRBJ1-2
CDR3 protein: CASSKAPGGSGEQYF; CDR3 DNA: TGTGCCAGCAGCAAAGCGCCGGGAGGGTCCGGCGAGCAGTACTTC; V gene: TRBV21-1; clone size: NA; D gene: NA; J gene: TRBJ2-7
CDR3 protein: CASSHKNTEAFF; CDR3 DNA: TGTGCCAGCAGTCACAAGAACACTGAAGCTTTCTTT; V gene: TRBV27; clone size: NA; D gene: NA; J gene: TRBJ1-1
CDR3 protein: CASSRHSLGETQYF; CDR3 DNA: TGTGCCAGCAGTCGACATTCCCTAGGAGAGACCCAGTACTTC; V gene: TRBV27; clone size: NA; D gene: NA; J gene: TRBJ2-5
CDR3 protein: CSGGQGLPGELFF; CDR3 DNA: TGCAGCGGGGGACAGGGGTTGCCCGGGGAGCTGTTTTTT; V gene: TRBV29-1; clone size: NA; D gene: TRBD1; J gene: TRBJ2-2
CDR3 protein: CASSPTGGFRTDTQYF; CDR3 DNA: TGTGCCAGCAGCCCCACCGGGGGGTTTCGCACAGATACGCAGTATTTT; V gene: TRBV14; clone size: NA; D gene: TRBD2; J gene: TRBJ2-3
CDR3 protein: CASSQGQHGYTF; CDR3 DNA: TGTGCCAGCAGCCAAGGACAGCATGGCTACACCTTC; V gene: TRBV14; clone size: NA; D gene: NA; J gene: TRBJ1-2
CDR3 protein: CAIGGTGETQYF; CDR3 DNA: TGTGCCATTGGGGGGACCGGAGAGACCCAGTACTTC; V gene: TRBV10-3; clone size: NA; D gene: NA; J gene: TRBJ2-5
CDR3 protein: CSVEILAGGDTQYF; CDR3 DNA: TGCAGCGTTGAAATTCTAGCGGGGGGAGATACGCAGTATTTT; V gene: TRBV29-1; clone size: few; D gene: TRBD2; J gene: TRBJ2-3
CDR3 protein: CAWSEKNNPPGKLFF; CDR3 DNA: TGTGCCTGGAGTGAAAAGAACAACCCCCCTGGAAAACTGTTTTTT; V gene: TRBV30; clone size: NA; D gene: NA; J gene: TRBJ1-4
CDR3 protein: CASSEAGQSFSEQYF; CDR3 DNA: TGTGCCAGCAGTGAAGCGGGACAGTCATTCTCTGAGCAGTACTTC; V gene: TRBV2; clone size: NA; D gene: TRBD1; J gene: TRBJ2-7
CDR3 protein: CSVDVDTAFF; CDR3 DNA: TGCAGCGTTGATGTGGACACGGCTTTCTTT; V gene: TRBV29-1; clone size: NA; D gene: NA; J gene: TRBJ1-1
CDR3 protein: CASSRGWETQYF; CDR3 DNA: TGTGCCAGCAGTCGGGGCTGGGAGACCCAGTACTTC; V gene: TRBV25-1; clone size: NA; D gene: NA; J gene: TRBJ2-5
CDR3 protein: CASSSDRVPSSGANVLTF; CDR3 DNA: TGTGCCAGCAGCTCCGACAGGGTCCCTAGCTCTGGGGCCAACGTCCTGACTTTC; V gene: TRBV7-9; clone size: NA; D gene: TRBD1; J gene: TRBJ2-6
CDR3 protein: CASSTTGPGEKLFF; CDR3 DNA: TGTGCCAGCAGCACGACAGGGCCGGGTGAAAAACTGTTTTTT; V gene: TRBV6-5; clone size: NA; D gene: TRBD1; J gene: TRBJ1-4
CDR3 protein: CASSWRDSPLHF; CDR3 DNA: TGTGCCAGCAGTTGGCGGGATTCACCCCTCCACTTT; V gene: TRBV27; clone size: NA; D gene: NA; J gene: TRBJ1-6
CDR3 protein: CASSSSERHGYTF; CDR3 DNA: TGTGCCAGTAGTTCCAGCGAGCGACATGGCTACACCTTC; V gene: TRBV19; clone size: NA; D gene: NA; J gene: TRBJ1-2
CDR3 protein: CASSVRGGFTYEQYF; CDR3 DNA: TGTGCCAGCAGCGTCCGCGGGGGCTTCACCTACGAGCAGTACTTC; V gene: TRBV9; clone size: NA; D gene: NA; J gene: TRBJ2-7
CDR3 protein: CASSRAGIYNEQFF; CDR3 DNA: TGTGCCAGCAGCCGGGCAGGGATCTACAATGAGCAGTTCTTC; V gene: TRBV9; clone size: NA; D gene: NA; J gene: TRBJ2-1
CDR3 protein: CASSSPATDTQYF; CDR3 DNA: TGTGCCAGCAGTTCCCCAGCCACAGATACGCAGTATTTT; V gene: TRBV27; clone size: NA; D gene: NA; J gene: TRBJ2-3
CDR3 protein: CASSRGGRPYNEQFF; CDR3 DNA: TGTGCCAGCAGTCGAGGGGGGCGTCCCTACAATGAGCAGTTCTTC; V gene: TRBV6-6; clone size: NA; D gene: NA; J gene: TRBJ2-1
CDR3 protein: CASSLQGAVSPYNSPLHF; CDR3 DNA: TGTGCCAGCAGCCTACAGGGGGCGGTCAGCCCCTATAATTCACCCCTCCACTTT; V gene: TRBV5-6; clone size: once; D gene: TRBD1; J gene: TRBJ1-6
CDR3 protein: CASSDPYTEAFF; CDR3 DNA: TGTGCCAGCAGCGACCCCTACACTGAAGCTTTCTTT; V gene: TRBV5-6; clone size: NA; D gene: NA; J gene: TRBJ1-1
CDR3 protein: CASRIDNEQFF; CDR3 DNA: TGTGCCAGTCGGATTGACAATGAGCAGTTCTTC; V gene: TRBV19; clone size: NA; D gene: NA; J gene: TRBJ2-1
CDR3 protein: CSARTYGYTF; CDR3 DNA: TGCAGTGCTAGGACGTATGGCTACACCTTC; V gene: TRBV20-1; clone size: NA; D gene: NA; J gene: TRBJ1-2
CDR3 protein: CATSRYQSSYEQYF; CDR3 DNA: TGTGCCACCTCTAGATACCAGAGCTCCTACGAGCAGTACTTC; V gene: TRBV27; clone size: NA; D gene: NA; J gene: TRBJ2-7
CDR3 protein: CASSPLGRGTTVGEQYF; CDR3 DNA: TGTGCCAGCTCACCGTTAGGGAGGGGGACGACCGTAGGGGAGCAGTACTTC; V gene: TRBV18; clone size: few; D gene: NA; J gene: TRBJ2-7
CDR3 protein: CSALSTGVPDTQYF; CDR3 DNA: TGCAGCGCTCTCTCGACAGGGGTACCAGATACGCAGTATTTT; V gene: TRBV29-1; clone size: NA; D gene: TRBD1; J gene: TRBJ2-3
CDR3 protein: CASSQDQGRHYGYTF; CDR3 DNA: TGCGCCAGCAGCCAAGATCAAGGCAGACACTATGGCTACACCTTC; V gene: TRBV4-3; clone size: NA; D gene: NA; J gene: TRBJ1-2
CDR3 protein: CSVGGTKLNTGELFF; CDR3 DNA: TGCAGCGTCGGGGGGACAAAATTGAACACCGGGGAGCTGTTTTTT; V gene: TRBV29-1; clone size: few; D gene: NA; J gene: TRBJ2-2
CDR3 protein: CASSPPGRPSGELFF; CDR3 DNA: TGTGCCAGCAGCCCTCCGGGACGGCCCTCTGGGGAGCTGTTTTTT; V gene: TRBV13; clone size: NA; D gene: NA; J gene: TRBJ2-2
CDR3 protein: CAWSGSKNYGYTF; CDR3 DNA: TGTGCCTGGAGTGGCAGCAAGAACTATGGCTACACCTTC; V gene: TRBV30; clone size: NA; D gene: NA; J gene: TRBJ1-2
CDR3 protein: CASSFGQDNSPLHF; CDR3 DNA: TGCGCCAGCAGCTTCGGGCAGGACAATTCACCCCTCCACTTT; V gene: TRBV5-1; clone size: NA; D gene: NA; J gene: TRBJ1-6
CDR3 protein: CASSPSTVNYEQYF; CDR3 DNA: TGTGCCAGTAGTCCGTCGACAGTAAACTACGAGCAGTACTTC; V gene: TRBV19; clone size: NA; D gene: NA; J gene: TRBJ2-7
CDR3 protein: CAWSTGPYGYTF; CDR3 DNA: TGTGCCTGGAGTACGGGACCCTATGGCTACACCTTC; V gene: TRBV30; clone size: NA; D gene: NA; J gene: TRBJ1-2
CDR3 protein: CASSPRGRSSGSDGYTF; CDR3 DNA: TGTGCCAGCAGCCCACGTGGCCGCTCCAGTGGCTCTGACGGCTACACCTTC; V gene: TRBV7-3; clone size: NA; D gene: NA; J gene: TRBJ1-2
CDR3 protein: CSVRDRGGQPQHF; CDR3 DNA: TGCAGCGTTCGAGACAGGGGGGGTCAGCCCCAGCATTTT; V gene: TRBV29-1; clone size: once; D gene: TRBD1; J gene: TRBJ1-5